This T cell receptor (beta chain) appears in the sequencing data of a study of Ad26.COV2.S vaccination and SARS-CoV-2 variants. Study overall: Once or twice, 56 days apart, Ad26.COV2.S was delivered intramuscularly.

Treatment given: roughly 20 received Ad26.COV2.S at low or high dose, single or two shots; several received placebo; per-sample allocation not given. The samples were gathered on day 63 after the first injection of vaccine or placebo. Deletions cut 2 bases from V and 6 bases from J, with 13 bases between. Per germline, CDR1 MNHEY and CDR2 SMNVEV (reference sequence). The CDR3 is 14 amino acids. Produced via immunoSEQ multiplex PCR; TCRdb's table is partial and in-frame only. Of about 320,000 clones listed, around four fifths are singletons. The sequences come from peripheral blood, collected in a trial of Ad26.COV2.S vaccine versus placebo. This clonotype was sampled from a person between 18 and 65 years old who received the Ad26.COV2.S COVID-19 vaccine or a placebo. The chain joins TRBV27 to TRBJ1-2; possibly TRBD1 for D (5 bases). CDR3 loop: CASSLDRGDDGYTF. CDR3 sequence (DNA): TGTGCCAGCAGTTTAGACAGAGGGGACGATGGCTACACCTTC.